The 25 T cell receptor beta chains below come from one sample, sequenced in a study of blood T cells in healthy people across ages. The authors ran a second PCR of about 6 to 12 cycles using a sample-barcoded 5' primer and a J-beta primer mix. Each CDR3 protein gets one entry after TCRdb re-called the 5' RACE reads with MiXCR. The sample yields approximately 2,000,000 distinct CDR3 sequences, approximately 39% seen once. Sequenced material: blood. These receptors all come from a human donor in good health.

The chain couples TRBV7-9 to TRBJ1-1, with D unclear. The CDR3 totals 12 residues. V shed 11 bases and J shed 0 bases, with 10 bases lying between them. CDR1 and CDR2 from the germline V gene are SEHNR and FQNEAQ (reference sequence). The chain's CDR3 is CALQTLNTEAFF. In nucleotides, the CDR3 is TGTGCCCTACAGACTCTGAACACTGAAGCTTTCTTT.

This clonotype was seen only a few times. The chain joins TRBV24-1 to TRBJ2-7; 7 bases agree with TRBD2. The CDR3 is 16 amino acids. J lost 5 bases, V lost 3 bases, and 12 bases had no gene match. Germline values: CDR1 KGHDR, CDR2 SFDVKD. Here the CDR3 DNA reads TGTGCCACCAGTGATCCGACAGCGGGGAAGAGTCACGAGCAGTACTTC. Translating it yields CATSDPTAGKSHEQYF.

The rearrangement uses TRBV5-1 and TRBJ2-3; 11 nucleotides agree with TRBD2. V lost 4 bases to trimming and J lost 4 bases; unmatched junction nucleotides: 8. The CDR3 totals 16 residues. The germline CDR1 and CDR2 sequences are SGHRS and YFSETQ. In DNA, the CDR3 is TGCGCCAGCAGCCCTAGACTAGCGGGGATTTCAGATACGCAGTATTTT. Residues: CASSPRLAGISDTQYF.

The chain links TRBV28 to TRBJ1-5; the D is unclear. The CDR3 has 15 residues. CDR1 and CDR2 from the germline V gene are MDHEN and SYDVKM. V was trimmed by 3 bases and J by 0 bases, leaving 9 bases between them. The CDR3 protein is CASSFRRYSNQPQHF. CDR3 nucleotide sequence: TGTGCCAGCAGTTTTCGGAGATATAGCAATCAGCCCCAGCATTTT. The whole variable domain, remainder taken from reference TRBV28 and TRBJ1-5, is DVKVTQSSRYLVKRTGEKVFLECVQDMDHENMFWYRQDPGLGLRLIYFSYDVKMKEKGDIPEGYSVSREKKERFSLILESASTNQTSMYLCASSFRRYSNQPQHFGDGTRLSIL.

This rearrangement joins TRBV10-3 to TRBJ2-7; 9 nucleotides line up with TRBD1. This CDR3 spans 15 amino acids. Losses at the gene ends were 10 bases for V and 6 bases for J; bases not matched to a gene: 16. Germline loops: CDR1 ENHRY, CDR2 SYGVKD. CDR3 protein: CATRGGTGIDGEQYF. The CDR3 region has the DNA TGTGCCACCCGAGGGGGGACAGGGATCGATGGCGAGCAGTACTTC.

J is TRBJ2-1 and V is TRBV7-2; weak D call: TRBD2 (5 bases). This CDR3 comprises 15 residues. Germline V gene data show CDR1 as SGHTA and CDR2 as FQGNSA. Trimming removed 4 bases from V and 3 bases from J, with 13 bases in between. In DNA form, the CDR3 reads TGTGCCAGCAGCTACCCCGGGGTTTTCTACAATGAGCAGTTCTTC. Translation: CASSYPGVFYNEQFF.

Only a few counts were recorded for this clonotype. The chain recombines TRBV27 with TRBJ2-7, with TRBD1 identical over 7 bases. CDR3 length equals 14 residues. Germline CDR1 and CDR2: MNHEY and SMNVEV (reference sequence). Trimming cost V 1 base and J 3 bases; bases outside gene matches: 3. The CDR3 is CASSLLQGIYEQYF. CDR3 nucleotide sequence: TGTGCCAGCAGTTTATTACAGGGGATCTACGAGCAGTACTTC.

The chain combines TRBV6-6 with TRBJ1-1; D is ambiguous. The CDR3 is made up of 13 amino acids. CDR1 MNHNY and CDR2 SVGAGI come from the germline V gene (reference sequence). Between the trimmed V and J ends, which lost 2 bases and 4 bases, there was a span of 8 bases. CDR3 DNA sequence: TGTGCCAGCAGTTACCTCTTGACCACTGAAGCTTTCTTT. Protein product: CASSYLLTTEAFF.

Comment on this clonotype: Germline is not matched at one junction end, which may reflect a read error. The V and J genes are TRBV28 and TRBJ2-1, with D hard to call. The end of the DNA is better explained by TRBJ2-7, so the J call may be wrong. The CDR3 extends over 13 amino acids. Germline V lookup: CDR1 MDHEN, CDR2 SYDVKM. Here the CDR3 reads CASSLSGYNEQYF. For the CDR3, the DNA is TGTGCTAGCAGTTTATCTGGCTACAATGAGCAGTACTTC.

The genes are TRBV5-1 and TRBJ2-1; TRBD2 matches 7 bases. CDR3 length: 13 amino acids. V gave up 4 bases and J gave up 8 bases; unmatched junction bases: 6. Per germline, CDR1 SGHRS and CDR2 YFSETQ. CDR3 sequence (DNA): TGCGCCAGCAGCACCGGACTAGAGGATGAGCAGTTCTTC. Its protein product is CASSTGLEDEQFF.

The table lists this clonotype with a few counts. The chain carries TRBV27 and TRBJ2-4, with D hard to call. The assigned J gene may be wrong: the sequence end matches TRBJ2-7 better. Germline assignment: CDR1 MNHEY and CDR2 SMNVEV (reference sequence). This CDR3 has 14 residues. CDR3 coding DNA: TGTGCCAGCAGTTTATGGGGAAACTCCTACGAGCAGTACTTC. Amino acids: CASSLWGNSYEQYF.

The sample holds a few counts of this clonotype. This chain connects TRBV12-3 or TRBV12-4 to TRBJ2-7, with D unresolved. The CDR3 is 15 amino acids. With 5 bases removed from V and 3 bases from J, the gap between germline ends came to 17 bases. CDR3 loop: CASSPYYLAIYEQYF. DNA of the CDR3: TGTGCCAGCAGTCCCTATTACCTGGCTATCTACGAGCAGTACTTC.

This clonotype is a singleton in its sample. The CDR3 DNA reads TGTGCCACCAGCAGAGACGGGGATGAGCAGTACTTC. Translated, it gives CATSRDGDEQYF. The rearrangement joins TRBV15 to TRBJ2-7, with D perhaps matching TRBD2 (5 bases). The CDR3 spans 12 residues. Trimming cost V 0 bases and J 7 bases, with 7 bases left between them. From germline, CDR1 is LNHNV and CDR2 YYDKDF (reference sequence). The full variable domain, completed using reference TRBV15 and TRBJ2-7, is DAMVIQNPRYQVTQFGKPVTLSCSQTLNHNVMYWYQQKSSQAPKLLFHYYDKDFNNEADTPDNFQSRRPNTSFCFLDIRSPGLGDTAMYLCATSRDGDEQYFGPGTRLTVT.

The CDR3, as DNA: TGTGCTAGTGGTCCACCGAACACTGAAGCTTTCTTT. Protein product: CASGPPNTEAFF. The chain is built from TRBV12-5 and TRBJ1-1; the D is unclear. The CDR3 is made up of 12 amino acids. CDR1 LGHNT and CDR2 FRNRAP come from the germline V gene. V lost 5 bases and J 1 base, leaving 5 bases between the germline ends.

The chain couples TRBV20-1 to TRBJ2-5, with D perhaps TRBD1 (6 bases). CDR1 is DFQATT and CDR2 is SNEGSKA in the germline V gene (reference sequence). This CDR3 contains 12 residues. V gave up 6 bases and J gave up 5 bases, with 13 bases separating them. The CDR3 DNA sequence: TGCAGTGCCGGTGCTCAGGGGGAGACCCAGTACTTC. Its protein product is CSAGAQGETQYF.

The chain links TRBV2 to TRBJ1-2; the match to TRBD1 covers 7 bases. V trimming: 5 bases; J trimming: 1 base; junction bases outside the gene matches: 1. The CDR3 totals 13 residues. Germline values: CDR1 SNHLY, CDR2 FYNNEI. CDR3 amino acids: CASSTGDNYGYTF. The CDR3 DNA follows: TGTGCCAGCAGTACAGGGGATAACTATGGCTACACCTTC.

This clonotype was seen repeatedly, ten times or more. CDR3 amino acids: CASSYGGGQETQYF. The CDR3 region has the DNA TGTGCCAGCAGTTACGGAGGGGGACAAGAGACCCAGTACTTC. This rearrangement joins TRBV6-2 or TRBV6-3 to TRBJ2-5; D is possibly TRBD1 or TRBD2 (6 bases each). The CDR3 totals 14 residues. Germline V gene sequence: CDR1 MNHEY, CDR2 SVGEGT. Trimming took 2 bases from V and 2 from J, leaving 9 bases between them.

CDR3 DNA sequence: TGTGCCAGCAGCTTAGGACACGCGGTTTACACCTTC. This translates into CASSLGHAVYTF. The chain has TRBV5-5 and TRBJ1-2; tentative D call: TRBD1 (5 bases). Germline values: CDR1 SGHKS, CDR2 YYEKEE (reference sequence). CDR3 length: 12 amino acids. Trimming cost V 2 bases and J 11 bases, with 13 bases left between them.

V usage is TRBV6-5 and J usage is TRBJ2-5; TRBD1 agrees at 8 bases. Losses at the gene ends were 0 bases for V and 4 bases for J; bases not matched to a gene: 7. The germline CDR1 and CDR2 sequences are MNHEY and SVGAGI. The CDR3 covers 16 residues. The CDR3 reads CASSYSTGEKIETQYF. The CDR3 DNA reads TGTGCCAGCAGTTACTCGACAGGGGAAAAGATAGAGACCCAGTACTTC.

The chain uses TRBV7-3 and TRBJ2-2; D is unresolved. V lost 5 bases to trimming and J lost 6 bases, with 16 bases between them. Germline V lookup: CDR1 SGHTA, CDR2 FQGTGA. The length of the CDR3 is 15 residues. The CDR3 coding sequence is TGTGCCAGCAGCCCGCTTAGGGCGTTCGCCGGGGAGCTGTTTTTT. This codes for CASSPLRAFAGELFF.

The genes are TRBV12-3 or TRBV12-4 and TRBJ2-1; the D gene is possibly TRBD2 (5 bases). The germline V and J ends were trimmed by 2 bases and 7 bases, with 9 bases remaining between them. The CDR3 sequence is 13 residues long. In nucleotides, the CDR3 is TGTGCCAGCAGTTTATTCGGGGAAAATGAGCAGTTCTTC. It translates to CASSLFGENEQFF.

The chain is built from TRBV7-2 and TRBJ2-3; D not certain. The CDR3 length is 14 residues. Between the trimmed V and J ends, which lost 4 bases and 11 bases, there was a span of 19 bases. CDR1 and CDR2 from the germline V gene are SGHTA and FQGNSA. CDR3 residues: CASSSRVDTDEQYF. In DNA, the CDR3 is TGTGCCAGCAGCTCCCGGGTCGACACAGATGAGCAGTATTTT.

This clonotype has a handful of counts. J is TRBJ2-5 and V is TRBV11-2, with 10 bases aligning to TRBD1. The CDR3 is 15 residues long. Germline trimming cut 3 bases from V and 5 bases from J; bases unmatched to any gene: 6. Germline CDR1 is SGHAT and CDR2 is FQNNGV. CDR3 region: CASSLGQGFLETQYF. Written as DNA, the CDR3 is TGTGCCAGCAGCTTGGGACAGGGGTTTTTGGAGACCCAGTACTTC.

The CDR3 is CASRPHSAYEQYF. The CDR3 DNA reads as TGTGCCAGCAGGCCTCACAGTGCCTACGAGCAGTACTTC. The V and J genes are TRBV12-3 or TRBV12-4 and TRBJ2-5; D is ambiguous. The J call is in doubt because the DNA end fits TRBJ2-7 better. This CDR3 is built from 13 residues.

This clonotype was observed a few times. The CDR3 sequence is CASSPGRSISYEQYF. Here the CDR3 DNA reads TGTGCCAGCAGCCCGGGGCGTAGCATTTCCTACGAGCAGTACTTC. The gene calls are TRBV7-8 and TRBJ2-7, with D tentatively TRBD1 or TRBD2 (5 bases each). Germline loops: CDR1 SGHVS, CDR2 FQNEAQ. V shed 5 bases and J shed 1 base, with 15 bases lying between them. This CDR3 comprises 15 residues. The complete variable domain, with remaining parts taken from reference TRBV7-8 and TRBJ2-7, reads GAGVSQSPRYKVAKRGQDVALRCDPISGHVSLFWYQQALGQGPEFLTYFQNEAQLDKSGLPSDRFFAERPEGSVSTLKIQRTQQEDSAVYLCASSPGRSISYEQYFGPGTRLTVT.